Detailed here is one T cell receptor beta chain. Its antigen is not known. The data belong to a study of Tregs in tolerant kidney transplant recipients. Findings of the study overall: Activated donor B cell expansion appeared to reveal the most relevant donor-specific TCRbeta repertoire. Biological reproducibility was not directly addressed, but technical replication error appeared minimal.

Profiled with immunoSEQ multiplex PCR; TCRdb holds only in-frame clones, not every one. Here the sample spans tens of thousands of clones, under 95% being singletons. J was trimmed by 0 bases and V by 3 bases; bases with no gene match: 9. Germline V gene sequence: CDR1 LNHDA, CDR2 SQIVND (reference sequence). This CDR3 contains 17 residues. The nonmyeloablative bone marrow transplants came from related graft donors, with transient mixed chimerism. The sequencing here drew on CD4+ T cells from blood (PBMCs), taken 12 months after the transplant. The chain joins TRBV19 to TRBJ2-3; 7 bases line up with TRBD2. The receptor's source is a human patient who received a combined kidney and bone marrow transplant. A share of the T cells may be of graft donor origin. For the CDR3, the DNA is TGTGCCAGTAGTATCTCGGGACTACCACTAAGCACAGATACGCAGTATTTT. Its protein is CASSISGLPLSTDTQYF.